This TCR beta chain was sequenced for a study of blood T cell repertoires in COVID-19. About the research overall: PBMCs, B-cell-depleted T cells, or T cells were the source of the cDNA or gDNA that made up the material.

The protocol was immunoSEQ multiplex PCR, while the TCRdb copy is restricted to in-frame clones and leaves out a portion. The sample comprises around 110,000 clones, 86% of which are singletons, and 4% to 5.5% rests with the top ten. Germline trimming cut 2 bases from V and 12 bases from J; bases unmatched to any gene: 16. The CDR3 loop spans 17 amino acids. CDR1 is SEHNR, CDR2 FQNEAQ, per germline (reference sequence). This chain links TRBV7-9 with TRBJ2-7; 13 bases fit TRBD2. What was sequenced was peripheral blood. The source is a man in his forties with acute or convalescent COVID-19. The CDR3 DNA follows: TGTGCCAGCAGCTTACAACCTGGACTAGCGGGAGTGGTAAATAGGTACTTC. Its translation is CASSLQPGLAGVVNRYF. Full variable domain (outside the CDR3, taken from reference TRBV7-9 and TRBJ2-7): DTGVSQNPRHKITKRGQNVTFRCDPISEHNRLYWYRQTLGQGPEFLTYFQNEAQLEKSRLLSDRFSAERPKGSFSTLEIQRTEQGDSAMYLCASSLQPGLAGVVNRYFGPGTRLTVT.